This T cell receptor beta chain was sequenced in a study of blood T cell repertoires in COVID-19. Study details: The United States, Italy and Spain supplied acute and convalescent COVID-19 samples. PBMCs, B-cell-depleted T cells, or T cells were the source of the cDNA or gDNA that made up the material.

Authors' processing steps: Estimated nucleated cell counts came from reference gene primer amplification. The method was immunoSEQ multiplex PCR; TCRdb's version includes in-frame clones alone and lacks a portion of them. For V, J and clone size, that table is used; D and trimming come from the DNA. The table lists about 150,000 clones, 75% to 90% of them singletons. Looked up from germline, CDR1 is MNHEY and CDR2 is SVGEGT. V lost 2 bases and J lost 7, with 6 bases in between. CDR3 length: 12 residues. The chain joins TRBV6-2 or TRBV6-3 to TRBJ2-1; D gene uncertain. The specimen sequenced was peripheral blood. This clonotype originated in a woman in her sixties with active COVID-19. CDR3 coding DNA: TGTGCCAGCAGTTACGTTTCAAATGAGCAGTTCTTC. Translation: CASSYVSNEQFF.